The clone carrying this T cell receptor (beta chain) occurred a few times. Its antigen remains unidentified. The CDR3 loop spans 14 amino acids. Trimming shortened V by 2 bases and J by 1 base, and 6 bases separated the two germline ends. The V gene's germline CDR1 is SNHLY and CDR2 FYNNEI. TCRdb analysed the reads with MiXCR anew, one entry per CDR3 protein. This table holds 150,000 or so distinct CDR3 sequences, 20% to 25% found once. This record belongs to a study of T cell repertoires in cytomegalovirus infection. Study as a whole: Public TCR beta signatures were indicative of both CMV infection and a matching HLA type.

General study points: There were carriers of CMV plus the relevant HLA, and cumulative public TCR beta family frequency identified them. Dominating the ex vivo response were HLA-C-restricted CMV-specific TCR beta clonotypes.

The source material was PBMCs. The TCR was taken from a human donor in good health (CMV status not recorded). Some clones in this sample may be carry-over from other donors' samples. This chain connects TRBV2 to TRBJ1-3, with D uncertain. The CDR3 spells CASSEISSGNTIYF. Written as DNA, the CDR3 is TGTGCCAGCAGTGAAATTTCGTCTGGAAACACCATATATTTT. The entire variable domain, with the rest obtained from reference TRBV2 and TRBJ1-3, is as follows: EPEVTQTPSHQVTQMGQEVILRCVPISNHLYFYWYRQILGQKVEFLVSFYNNEISEKSEIFDDQFSVERPDGSNFTLKIRSTKLEDSAMYFCASSEISSGNTIYFGEGSWLTVV.